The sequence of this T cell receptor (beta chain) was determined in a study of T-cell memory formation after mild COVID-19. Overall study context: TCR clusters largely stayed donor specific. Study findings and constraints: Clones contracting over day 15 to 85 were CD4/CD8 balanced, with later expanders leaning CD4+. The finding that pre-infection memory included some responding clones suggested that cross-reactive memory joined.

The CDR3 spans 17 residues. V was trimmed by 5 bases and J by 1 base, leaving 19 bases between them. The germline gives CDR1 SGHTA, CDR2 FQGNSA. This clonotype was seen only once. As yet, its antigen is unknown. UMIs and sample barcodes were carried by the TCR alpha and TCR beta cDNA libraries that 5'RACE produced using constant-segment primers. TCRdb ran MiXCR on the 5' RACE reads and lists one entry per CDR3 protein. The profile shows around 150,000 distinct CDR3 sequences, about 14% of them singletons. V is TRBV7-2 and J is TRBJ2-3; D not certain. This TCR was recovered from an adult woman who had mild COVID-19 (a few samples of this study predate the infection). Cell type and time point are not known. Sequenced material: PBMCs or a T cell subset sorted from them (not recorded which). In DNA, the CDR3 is TGTGCCAGCAGCCGATATTCTTCAGTAATGGGCACAGATACGCAGTATTTT. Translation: CASSRYSSVMGTDTQYF.